The 18 T cell receptor beta chains listed next were all sequenced from one sample in a study of sequential checkpoint blockade in melanoma. Assay used: immunoSEQ multiplex PCR; TCRdb lists only in-frame clones, some missing. In the table there are about 32,000 clones, about four fifths of which are singletons. As to treatment: randomized to nivolumab then ipilimumab (arm A) or the reverse (arm B). Sequenced here: CD8+ T cells sorted from blood (inferred from file names), sampled from a patient given nivolumab and ipilimumab in sequence. The receptors shown here come from a human donor with melanoma.

The V call is TRBV7-3, the J call TRBJ1-1; TRBD1 matches at 9 bases. The V gene end was trimmed by 5 bases and the J gene end by 7 bases; junction bases not matched to a gene: 11. CDR3 length equals 15 residues. Germline V gene sequence: CDR1 SGHTA, CDR2 FQGTGA. The CDR3 region has the DNA TGTGCCAGCAGCCTACAGGGGGCGCGGAACTATGAAGCTTTCTTT. Encoded protein: CASSLQGARNYEAFF.

V and J are TRBV19 and TRBJ1-3; no definite D call. The CDR3 contains 13 residues. Trimming took 2 bases from V and 3 from J, leaving 5 bases between them. Germline CDR1 and CDR2: LNHDA and SQIVND (reference sequence). The CDR3 DNA sequence: TGTGCCAGTAGTATACTTAATGGAAACACCATATATTTT. It translates to CASSILNGNTIYF.

This clone was seen only once. The chain recombines TRBV7-8 with TRBJ2-5; TRBD2 aligns across 14 bases. The CDR3 loop spans 17 amino acids. With V trimmed by 4 bases and J by 5 bases, 9 bases remained unmatched. Per the germline V gene, CDR1 is SGHVS and CDR2 is FQNEAQ. For the CDR3, the DNA is TGTGCCAGCAGCTACGGACTAGCGGGAGGCCTATGGGAGACCCAGTACTTC. This codes for CASSYGLAGGLWETQYF.

The chain is built from TRBV27 and TRBJ1-5, with D hard to call. There are 14 residues in the CDR3. The V and J ends lost 5 bases and 0 bases respectively, with 8 bases between them. CDR1 is MNHEY and CDR2 is SMNVEV in the germline V gene (reference sequence). The CDR3 DNA reads as TGTGCCAGCAGTAGGACTGGTAGCAATCAGCCCCAGCATTTT. Its translation: CASSRTGSNQPQHF.

V gene TRBV6-1 combines with J gene TRBJ2-5, with 7 bases that match TRBD2. Germline CDR1 reads MNHNS; CDR2 reads SASEGT. After removal of 2 bases from V and 1 base from J, the junction contained 10 bases not matched to a gene. CDR3 length equals 17 residues. CDR3 sequence reads: CASSENPRGTFQETQYF. The CDR3 DNA follows: TGTGCCAGCAGTGAAAACCCGCGGGGGACGTTCCAAGAGACCCAGTACTTC.

The V gene is TRBV30, the J gene TRBJ2-7; the match to TRBD1 covers 9 bases. This CDR3 has 16 residues. Germline CDR1 reads GTSNPN; CDR2 reads SVGIG (reference sequence). The junction had 12 bases not matched to a gene; V was cut back by 3 bases and J by 3 bases. CDR3 nucleotides: TGTGCCTGGAGCTACTCCGGGACAGGGTATTTCTACGAGCAGTACTTC. Amino acids: CAWSYSGTGYFYEQYF.

V is TRBV6-4 and J is TRBJ2-1, with 10 bases identical to TRBD2. This CDR3 is built from 15 residues. Germline CDR1 MRHNA, CDR2 SNTAGT. The V gene end was trimmed by 5 bases and the J gene end by 7 bases; junction bases not matched to a gene: 8. The chain's CDR3 is CASSPLAGEGNEQFF. The CDR3 nucleotides are TGTGCCAGCAGTCCTCTAGCGGGAGAGGGAAATGAGCAGTTCTTC.

This clone has more than one count but fewer than ten. The V gene is TRBV19, the J gene TRBJ2-2; D not certain. CDR3 size: 14 residues. V was cut by 3 bases and J by 1 base, with 6 bases left in between. The germline gives CDR1 LNHDA, CDR2 SQIVND (reference sequence). This CDR3 is CASSINRNTGELFF. CDR3 DNA sequence: TGTGCCAGTAGTATCAACAGGAACACCGGGGAGCTGTTTTTT.

This clone is labeled as medium-sized. The J gene is TRBJ2-3, the V gene TRBV12-5; no clear D. The CDR3 covers 14 residues. Germline V gene sequence: CDR1 LGHNT, CDR2 FRNRAP. Trimming took off 1 base at V and 4 bases at J, with 9 bases between the two ends. The CDR3 coding sequence is TGTGCTAGTGGTTTGGATACTCCGGCAGATACGCAGTATTTT. Translating gives CASGLDTPADTQYF.

The J gene is TRBJ2-7, the V gene TRBV18; D possibly corresponds to TRBD2 (5 bases). The CDR3 is 16 residues long. Trimming cost V 2 bases and J 6 bases, with 20 bases left between them. Germline CDR1 and CDR2: KGHSH and LQKENI. The CDR3 protein is CASSPDRRGLFSEQYF. DNA for the CDR3: TGTGCCAGCTCACCAGATCGCAGAGGGCTATTTTCCGAGCAGTACTTC. The full variable domain, completed using reference TRBV18 and TRBJ2-7, is NAGVMQNPRHLVRRRGQEARLRCSPMKGHSHVYWYRQLPEEGLKFMVYLQKENIIDESGMPKERFSAEFPKEGPSILRIQQVVRGDSAAYFCASSPDRRGLFSEQYFGPGTRLTVT.

The genes are TRBV18 and TRBJ2-5; 7 bases are shared with TRBD1. Trimming removed 3 bases from V and 3 bases from J; junction bases left unmatched: 7. In germline, CDR1 is KGHSH, CDR2 LQKENI. The CDR3 totals 15 residues. CDR3 amino acids: CASSPGTAGEETQYF. CDR3 coding DNA: TGTGCCAGCTCACCCGGGACAGCCGGAGAAGAGACCCAGTACTTC. The variable domain in full, completed from reference TRBV18 and TRBJ2-5, reads NAGVMQNPRHLVRRRGQEARLRCSPMKGHSHVYWYRQLPEEGLKFMVYLQKENIIDESGMPKERFSAEFPKEGPSILRIQQVVRGDSAAYFCASSPGTAGEETQYFGPGTRLLVL.

The chain combines TRBV4-3 with TRBJ2-3, with 14 bases fitting TRBD2. CDR3 length: 17 residues. Germline V gene sequence: CDR1 LGHNA, CDR2 YSLEER. The V segment lost 4 bases and the J segment 5 bases; nucleotides outside the gene matches: 8. The CDR3 bases are TGCGCCAGCAGCCGGCAAGACGGGACTAGCGGGGGAGATACGCAGTATTTT. Its protein is CASSRQDGTSGGDTQYF.

The rearrangement links TRBV7-2 to TRBJ2-7, with D maybe TRBD1 (5 bases). In germline, CDR1 is SGHTA, CDR2 FQGNSA. CDR3 length equals 15 residues. Deletions cut 1 base from V and 5 bases from J, with 15 bases between. The CDR3 DNA follows: TGTGCCAGCAGCTTAGGTCCCAGGGCCGGCGACGAGCAGTACTTC. Amino acids: CASSLGPRAGDEQYF.

This rearrangement joins TRBV6-1 to TRBJ2-5, with D uncertain. CDR1 and CDR2 from the germline V gene are MNHNS and SASEGT. Trimming took off 4 bases at V and 2 bases at J, with 8 bases between the two ends. This CDR3 has 13 amino acids. Written as DNA, the CDR3 is TGTGCCAGCAGTGTGAACGAGCAAGAGACCCAGTACTTC. This codes for CASSVNEQETQYF.

Comments on this clone: A junction end diverges from the germline sequence, so it may reflect a read error. The same CDR3 is also encoded by other DNA sequences in this sample. V usage is TRBV28 and J usage is TRBJ2-7; TRBD2 aligns across 7 bases. The CDR3 extends over 16 amino acids. Germline V gives CDR1 MDHEN, CDR2 SYDVKM. CDR3: CASSSPLEREMGEQYF. The CDR3 nucleotides read TGCGCCAGCAGTTCCCCTCTCGAGCGGGAAATGGGGGAGCAGTACTTC.

The rearrangement uses TRBV30 and TRBJ2-1; tentative D call: TRBD2 (6 bases). V dropped 0 bases and J dropped 7 bases, with 10 bases sitting between them. Germline V gives CDR1 GTSNPN, CDR2 SVGIG (reference sequence). The CDR3 is 13 residues long. Written as DNA, the CDR3 is TGTGCCTGGAGTGTCGGGAGAGGGAATGAGCAGTTCTTC. This encodes CAWSVGRGNEQFF.

This clone was counted only a few times. The chain links TRBV19 to TRBJ2-5; 7 bases line up with TRBD1. The J call may be in error: the DNA end matches TRBJ2-7 better. Germline V CDR1 and CDR2: LNHDA, SQIVND (reference sequence). The CDR3 is 13 residues long. The CDR3 sequence is CASRGQPTYEQYF. CDR3 coding DNA: TGTGCCAGTAGGGGACAGCCTACCTACGAGCAGTACTTC.

The chain is built from TRBV27 and TRBJ2-7; D might be TRBD2 (6 bases). Deletions cut 6 bases from V and 6 bases from J, with 15 bases between. Germline CDR1 reads MNHEY; CDR2 reads SMNVEV (reference sequence). The CDR3 extends over 13 amino acids. CDR3 sequence reads: CASRYIQGGEQYF. The CDR3, as DNA: TGTGCCAGCAGGTATATTCAGGGAGGCGAGCAGTACTTC.